The T cell receptor beta chain described here comes from a study of PD-L1 blockade in urothelial cancer. The repertoire was sequenced with immunoSEQ multiplex PCR; TCRdb's copy has only in-frame clones and lacks some. Of 45,000 or so clones listed, more than 75% are singletons. J lost 4 bases, V lost 2 bases, and 7 bases had no gene match. Germline V lookup: CDR1 SGHVS, CDR2 FNYEAQ. The CDR3 totals 16 residues. The time point denotes: pretreatment peripheral blood. Only a few counts were recorded for this clone. The sequence was obtained from a man aged 50-59 years with urothelial cancer. The chain is built from TRBV7-6 and TRBJ2-1; 8 positions agree with TRBD2. The sequenced sample was PBMCs, obtained around atezolizumab (anti-PD-L1) treatment. DNA for the CDR3: TGTGCCAGCAGCTTATCCTCAGCGGGAGAATACAATGAGCAGTTCTTC. It is translated as CASSLSSAGEYNEQFF.